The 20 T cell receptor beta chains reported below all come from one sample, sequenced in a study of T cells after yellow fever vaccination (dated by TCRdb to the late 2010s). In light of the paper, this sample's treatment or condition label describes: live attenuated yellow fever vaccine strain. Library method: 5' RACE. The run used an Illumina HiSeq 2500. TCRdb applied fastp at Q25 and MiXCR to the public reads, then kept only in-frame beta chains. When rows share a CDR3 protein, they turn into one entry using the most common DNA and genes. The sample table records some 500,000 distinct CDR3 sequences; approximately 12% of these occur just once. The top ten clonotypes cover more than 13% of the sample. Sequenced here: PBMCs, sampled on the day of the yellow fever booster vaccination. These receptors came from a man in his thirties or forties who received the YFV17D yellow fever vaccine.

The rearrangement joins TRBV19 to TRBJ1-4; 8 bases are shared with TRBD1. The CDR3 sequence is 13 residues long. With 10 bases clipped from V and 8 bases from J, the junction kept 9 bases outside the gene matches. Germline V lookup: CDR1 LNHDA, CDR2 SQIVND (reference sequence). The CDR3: CAIKDRGREKLFF. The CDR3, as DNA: TGTGCCATTAAAGACAGGGGTCGCGAAAAACTGTTTTTT.

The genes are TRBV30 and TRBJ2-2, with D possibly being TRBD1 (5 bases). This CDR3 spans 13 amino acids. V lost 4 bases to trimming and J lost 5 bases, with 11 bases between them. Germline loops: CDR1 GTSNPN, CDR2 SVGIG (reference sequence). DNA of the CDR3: TGTGCCTGGAACGTATGGACAACCGGGGAGCTGTTTTTT. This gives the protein CAWNVWTTGELFF.

The CDR3 protein is CSASTNPTEAFF. As DNA, the CDR3 is TGCAGTGCCAGTACTAACCCCACTGAAGCTTTCTTT. V is TRBV20-1 and J is TRBJ1-1; no clear D gene. The germline CDR1 and CDR2 sequences are DFQATT and SNEGSKA (reference sequence). The CDR3 runs 12 residues. The germline V and J ends were trimmed by 6 bases and 4 bases, with 12 bases remaining between them.

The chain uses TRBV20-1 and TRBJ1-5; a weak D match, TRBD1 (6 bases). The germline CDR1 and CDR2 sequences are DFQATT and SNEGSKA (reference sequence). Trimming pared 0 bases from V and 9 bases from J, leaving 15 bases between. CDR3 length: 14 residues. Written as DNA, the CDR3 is TGCAGTGCTAGAGATGTCGGGGGGCGTTCGCCCCAGCATTTT. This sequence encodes CSARDVGGRSPQHF.

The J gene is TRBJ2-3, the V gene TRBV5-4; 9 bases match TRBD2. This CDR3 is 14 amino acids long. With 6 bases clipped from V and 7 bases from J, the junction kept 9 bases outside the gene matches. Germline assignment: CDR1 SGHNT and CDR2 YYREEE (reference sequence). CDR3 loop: CASTPGGLANTQYF. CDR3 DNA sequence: TGTGCCAGCACCCCTGGGGGACTAGCAAATACGCAGTATTTT.

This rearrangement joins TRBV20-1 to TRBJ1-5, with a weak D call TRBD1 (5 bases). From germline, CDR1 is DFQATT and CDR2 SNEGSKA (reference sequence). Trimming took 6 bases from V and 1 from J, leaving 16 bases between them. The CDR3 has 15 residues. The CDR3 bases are TGCAGTGCACCAACAGGAGCGGGGAGCAATCAGCCCCAGCATTTT. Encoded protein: CSAPTGAGSNQPQHF.

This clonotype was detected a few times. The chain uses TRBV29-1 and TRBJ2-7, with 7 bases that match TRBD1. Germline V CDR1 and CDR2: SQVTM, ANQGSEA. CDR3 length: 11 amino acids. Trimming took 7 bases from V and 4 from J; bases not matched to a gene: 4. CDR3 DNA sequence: TGCAGCGCTGGACAGGCATACGAGCAGTACTTC. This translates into CSAGQAYEQYF.

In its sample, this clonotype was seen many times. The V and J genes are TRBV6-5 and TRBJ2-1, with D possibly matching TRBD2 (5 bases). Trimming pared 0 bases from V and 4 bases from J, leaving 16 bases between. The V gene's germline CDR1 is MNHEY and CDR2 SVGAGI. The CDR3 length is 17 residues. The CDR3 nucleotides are TGTGCCAGCAGTTACTCCGTCGGGAACGGACCTTACAATGAGCAGTTCTTC. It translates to CASSYSVGNGPYNEQFF.

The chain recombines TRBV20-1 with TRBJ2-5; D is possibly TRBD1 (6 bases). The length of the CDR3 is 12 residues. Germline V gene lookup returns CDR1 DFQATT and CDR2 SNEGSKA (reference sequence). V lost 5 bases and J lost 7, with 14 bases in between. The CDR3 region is CSASDSARTQYF. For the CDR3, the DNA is TGCAGTGCTTCGGACAGTGCGAGGACCCAGTACTTC.

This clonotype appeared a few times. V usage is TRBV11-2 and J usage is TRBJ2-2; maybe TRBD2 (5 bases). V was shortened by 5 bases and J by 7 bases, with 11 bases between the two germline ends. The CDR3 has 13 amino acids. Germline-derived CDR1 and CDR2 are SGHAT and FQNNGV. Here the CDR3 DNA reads TGTGCCAGCAGCCGGGATGCTCTCGGGGAGCTGTTTTTT. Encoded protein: CASSRDALGELFF. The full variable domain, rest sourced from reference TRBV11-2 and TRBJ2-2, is EAGVAQSPRYKIIEKRQSVAFWCNPISGHATLYWYQQILGQGPKLLIQFQNNGVVDDSQLPKDRFSAERLKGVDSTLKIQPAKLEDSAVYLCASSRDALGELFFGEGSRLTVL.

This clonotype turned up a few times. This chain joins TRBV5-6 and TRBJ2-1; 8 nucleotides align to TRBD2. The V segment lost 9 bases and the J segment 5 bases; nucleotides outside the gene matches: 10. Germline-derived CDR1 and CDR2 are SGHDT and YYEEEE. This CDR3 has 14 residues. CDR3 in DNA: TGTGCCACCAGTGCGGGAGGAGGGGACAATGAGCAGTTCTTC. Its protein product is CATSAGGGDNEQFF. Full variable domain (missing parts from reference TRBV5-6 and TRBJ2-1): DAGVTQSPTHLIKTRGQQVTLRCSPKSGHDTVSWYQQALGQGPQFIFQYYEEEERQRGNFPDRFSGHQFPNYSSELNVNALLLGDSALYLCATSAGGGDNEQFFGPGTRLTVL.

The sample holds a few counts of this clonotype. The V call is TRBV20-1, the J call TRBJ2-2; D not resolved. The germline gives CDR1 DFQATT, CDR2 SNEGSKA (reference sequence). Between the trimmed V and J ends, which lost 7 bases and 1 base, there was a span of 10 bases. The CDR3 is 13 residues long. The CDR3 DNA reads TGCAGTGTCTCACGAGAGAACACCGGGGAGCTGTTTTTT. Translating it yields CSVSRENTGELFF.

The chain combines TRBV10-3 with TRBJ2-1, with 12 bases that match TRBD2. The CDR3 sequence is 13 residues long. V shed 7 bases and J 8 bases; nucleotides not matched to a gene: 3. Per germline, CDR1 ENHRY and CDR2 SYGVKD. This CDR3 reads CAITRLAGDEQFF. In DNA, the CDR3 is TGTGCCATCACTCGACTAGCGGGAGATGAGCAGTTCTTC.

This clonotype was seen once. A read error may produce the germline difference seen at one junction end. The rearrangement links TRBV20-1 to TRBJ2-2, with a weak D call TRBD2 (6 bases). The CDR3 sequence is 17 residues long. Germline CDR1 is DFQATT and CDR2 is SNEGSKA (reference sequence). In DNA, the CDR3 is TGCTGTGCTAGAGGCGCACCCGGACTAACAAACACCGGGGAGCTGTTTTTT. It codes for CCARGAPGLTNTGELFF.

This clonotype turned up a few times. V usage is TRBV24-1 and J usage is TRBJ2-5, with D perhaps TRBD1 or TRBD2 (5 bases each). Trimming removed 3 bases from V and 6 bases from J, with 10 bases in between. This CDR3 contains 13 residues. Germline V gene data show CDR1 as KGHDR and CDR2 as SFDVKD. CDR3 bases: TGTGCCACCAGTGATCCAGGGACGCAGACCCAGTACTTC. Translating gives CATSDPGTQTQYF.

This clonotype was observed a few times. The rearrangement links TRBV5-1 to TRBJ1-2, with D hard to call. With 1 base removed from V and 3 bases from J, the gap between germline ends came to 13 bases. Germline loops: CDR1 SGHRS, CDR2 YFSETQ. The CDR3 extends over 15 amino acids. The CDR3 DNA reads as TGCGCCAGCAGCTTGACTGCGAACAGCGACTATGGCTACACCTTC. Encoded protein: CASSLTANSDYGYTF. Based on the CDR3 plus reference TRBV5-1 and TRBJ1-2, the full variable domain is KAGVTQTPRYLIKTRGQQVTLSCSPISGHRSVSWYQQTPGQGLQFLFEYFSETQRNKGNFPGRFSGRQFSNSRSEMNVSTLELGDSALYLCASSLTANSDYGYTFGSGTRLTVV.

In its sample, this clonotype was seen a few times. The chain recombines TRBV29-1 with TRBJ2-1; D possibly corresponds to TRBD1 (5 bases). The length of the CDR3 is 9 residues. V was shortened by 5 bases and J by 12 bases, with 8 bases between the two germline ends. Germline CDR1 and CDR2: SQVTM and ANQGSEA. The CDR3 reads CSVQGGQFF. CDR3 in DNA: TGCAGCGTTCAGGGTGGGCAGTTCTTC.

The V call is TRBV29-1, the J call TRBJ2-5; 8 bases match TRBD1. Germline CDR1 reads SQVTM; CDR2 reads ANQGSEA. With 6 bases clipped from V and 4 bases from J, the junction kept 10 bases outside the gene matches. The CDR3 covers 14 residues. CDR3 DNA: TGCAGCGTCGATCAAGCCGGGACAGGAGAGACCCAGTACTTC. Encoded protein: CSVDQAGTGETQYF.

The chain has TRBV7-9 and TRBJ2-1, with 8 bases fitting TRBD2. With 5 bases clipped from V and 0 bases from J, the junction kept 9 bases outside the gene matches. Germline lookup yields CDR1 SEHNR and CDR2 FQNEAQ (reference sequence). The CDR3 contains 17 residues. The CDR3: CASSKGIAGNSYNEQFF. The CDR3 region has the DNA TGTGCCAGCAGCAAAGGAATAGCGGGAAACTCCTACAATGAGCAGTTCTTC.

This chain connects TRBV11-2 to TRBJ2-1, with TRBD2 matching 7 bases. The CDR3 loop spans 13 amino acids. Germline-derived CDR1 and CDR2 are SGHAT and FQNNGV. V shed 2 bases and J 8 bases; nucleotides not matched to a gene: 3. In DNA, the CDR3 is TGTGCCAGCAGCTTACCGACTAGCCATGAGCAGTTCTTC. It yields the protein CASSLPTSHEQFF.